This T cell receptor (beta chain) came from a study of blood T cell repertoires in COVID-19. Study at large: Specimens from acute and convalescent COVID-19 originated in the United States, Italy and Spain. Sources were T cells, B-cell-depleted T cells, or PBMCs; the material itself was cDNA or gDNA.

J gave up 5 bases and V 4 bases, and 10 bases lay outside the gene matches. The CDR3 length is 15 residues. Source study methods: Nucleated cell number was recorded as an estimate derived from reference gene primer amplification. Clones were read by immunoSEQ multiplex PCR, and TCRdb kept only the in-frame ones, dropping some. D and trimming come from the DNA, and the V and J calls and clone size come from that table. The table has 200,000 to 300,000 clones, around 85% seen once. This chain uses TRBV5-3 with TRBJ2-7; 9 bases agree with TRBD2. TRBV5-3 carries the ORF label, with uncertain function. The source material was peripheral blood. This sequence originates from a woman aged 55-70 years with active or convalescent COVID-19. The CDR3 bases are TGTGCCAGAAGCCAGGCCTCTAGCGGGACCAACGAGCAGTACTTC. Translation: CARSQASSGTNEQYF.